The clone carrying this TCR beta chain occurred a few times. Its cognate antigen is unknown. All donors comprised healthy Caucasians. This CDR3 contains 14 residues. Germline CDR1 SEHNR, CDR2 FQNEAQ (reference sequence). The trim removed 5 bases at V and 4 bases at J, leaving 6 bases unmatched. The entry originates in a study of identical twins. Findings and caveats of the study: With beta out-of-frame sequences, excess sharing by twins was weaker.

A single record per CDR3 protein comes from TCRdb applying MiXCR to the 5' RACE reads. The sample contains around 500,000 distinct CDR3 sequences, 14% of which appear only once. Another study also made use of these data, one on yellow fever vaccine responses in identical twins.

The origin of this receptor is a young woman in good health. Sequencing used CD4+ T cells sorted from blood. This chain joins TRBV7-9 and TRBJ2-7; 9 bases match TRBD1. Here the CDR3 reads CASSARTGAYEQYF. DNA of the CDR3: TGTGCCAGCAGCGCAAGGACAGGGGCGTACGAGCAGTACTTC.